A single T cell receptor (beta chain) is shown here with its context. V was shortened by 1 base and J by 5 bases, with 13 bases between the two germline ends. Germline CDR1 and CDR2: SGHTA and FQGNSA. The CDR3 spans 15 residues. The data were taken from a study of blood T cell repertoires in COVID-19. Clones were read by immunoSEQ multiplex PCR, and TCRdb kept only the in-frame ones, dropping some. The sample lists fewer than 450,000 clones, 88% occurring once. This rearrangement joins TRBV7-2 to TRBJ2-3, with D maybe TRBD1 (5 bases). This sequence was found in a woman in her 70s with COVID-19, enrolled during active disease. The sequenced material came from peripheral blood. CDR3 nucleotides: TGTGCCAGCAGCTTAGAAGGGGCCGGGTTAGATACGCAGTATTTT. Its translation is CASSLEGAGLDTQYF.